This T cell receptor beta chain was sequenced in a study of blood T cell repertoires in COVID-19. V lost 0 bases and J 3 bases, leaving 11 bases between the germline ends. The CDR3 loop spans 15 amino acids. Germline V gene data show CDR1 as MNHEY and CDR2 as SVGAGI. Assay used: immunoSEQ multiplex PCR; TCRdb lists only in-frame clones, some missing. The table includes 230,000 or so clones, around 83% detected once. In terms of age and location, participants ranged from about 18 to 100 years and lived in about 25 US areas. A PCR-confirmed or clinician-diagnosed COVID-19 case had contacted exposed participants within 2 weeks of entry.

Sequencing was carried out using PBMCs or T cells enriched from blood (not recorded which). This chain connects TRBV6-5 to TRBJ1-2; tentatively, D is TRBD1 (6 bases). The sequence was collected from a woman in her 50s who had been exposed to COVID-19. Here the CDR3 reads CASSYSGQGHYGYTF. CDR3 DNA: TGTGCCAGCAGTTACTCGGGACAAGGTCACTATGGCTACACCTTC.